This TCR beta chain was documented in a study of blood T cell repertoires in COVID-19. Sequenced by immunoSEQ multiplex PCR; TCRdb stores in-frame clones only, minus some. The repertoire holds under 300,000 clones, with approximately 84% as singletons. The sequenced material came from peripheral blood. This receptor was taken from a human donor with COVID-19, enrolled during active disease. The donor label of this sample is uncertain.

The CDR3 region is CASSLVSGTHNEQFF. The CDR3 DNA reads TGTGCCAGCAGCTTAGTTTCAGGAACCCACAATGAGCAGTTCTTC. The gene calls are TRBV11-1 and TRBJ2-1; D remains ambiguous. The V gene lost 1 base and the J gene lost 5 bases, with 12 bases spanning the gap. This CDR3 spans 15 amino acids. Germline CDR1 SGHAT, CDR2 FQDESV (reference sequence).